These 6 T cell receptor beta chains came from one sample sequenced in a study of blood T cell repertoires in COVID-19. Assay: immunoSEQ multiplex PCR; the TCRdb copy retains only in-frame clones and omits some. This sample yields 90,000 to 130,000 clones, of which approximately 83% are seen a single time; 0.7% to 0.85% belongs to the top ten. What was sequenced was peripheral blood. All receptors derive from an older woman with acute or convalescent COVID-19.

The chain combines TRBV15 with TRBJ1-6; the D gene is possibly TRBD1 (6 bases). Germline V CDR1 and CDR2: LNHNV, YYDKDF (reference sequence). V lost 0 bases and J lost 9, with 15 bases in between. The CDR3 is made up of 16 amino acids. CDR3 region: CATSRDSTGYGSPLHF. The DNA for the CDR3 is TGTGCCACCAGCAGAGATTCGACAGGCTATGGTTCACCCCTCCACTTT.

This chain links TRBV5-5 with TRBJ1-6; 9 nucleotides line up with TRBD1. Trimming took 4 bases from V and 5 from J; bases not matched to a gene: 7. Germline CDR1 reads SGHKS; CDR2 reads YYEKEE (reference sequence). The CDR3 contains 16 residues. The CDR3 protein is CASSTTGGVHNSPLHF. The DNA for the CDR3 is TGTGCCAGCAGCACGACAGGGGGGGTTCATAATTCACCCCTCCACTTT.

The chain links TRBV19 to TRBJ1-3; 9 bases are a match to TRBD1. The germline V gene encodes CDR1 LNHDA and CDR2 SQIVND (reference sequence). V dropped 5 bases and J dropped 10; count of bases not matched to a gene: 15. CDR3 length equals 16 residues. In DNA form, the CDR3 reads TGTGCCAGTAGTCCTCAACGAGCAGACAGGGGGAAAACCATATATTTT. Amino acids: CASSPQRADRGKTIYF. Full variable domain (missing parts from reference TRBV19 and TRBJ1-3): DGGITQSPKYLFRKEGQNVTLSCEQNLNHDAMYWYRQDPGQGLRLIYYSQIVNDFQKGDIAEGYSVSREKKESFPLTVTSAQKNPTAFYLCASSPQRADRGKTIYFGEGSWLTVV.

The gene calls are TRBV2 and TRBJ2-3; TRBD1 is a possible D gene (6 bases). The germline V and J ends were trimmed by 6 bases and 8 bases, with 15 bases remaining between them. CDR3 length equals 13 residues. In germline, CDR1 is SNHLY, CDR2 FYNNEI. CDR3 DNA: TGTGCCAGCAGGGCCGGGACAAAAGGTACGCAGTATTTT. The encoded protein is CASRAGTKGTQYF.

J is TRBJ2-7 and V is TRBV19; the D gene is possibly TRBD2 (5 bases). The germline V and J ends were trimmed by 5 bases and 5 bases, with 13 bases remaining between them. The CDR3 loop spans 13 amino acids. Per germline, CDR1 LNHDA and CDR2 SQIVND (reference sequence). CDR3 sequence reads: CASSWTPGNEQYF. As DNA, the CDR3 is TGTGCCAGTAGTTGGACTCCCGGGAACGAGCAGTACTTC.

J is TRBJ1-2 and V is TRBV5-1; 10 nucleotides match TRBD1. From germline, CDR1 is SGHRS and CDR2 YFSETQ. The V and J ends lost 4 bases and 7 bases, in that order; junction bases with no gene match: 10. The CDR3 covers 15 residues. This CDR3 reads CASSPETGGVFGYTF. The CDR3 nucleotides are TGCGCCAGCAGCCCAGAGACAGGGGGCGTCTTTGGCTACACCTTC.